This TCR beta chain was captured in a study of shared clonotypes between healthy human individuals. The repertoire was sequenced with immunoSEQ multiplex PCR; TCRdb's copy has only in-frame clones and lacks some. The data hold under 2.5 million clones, with roughly 92% observed a single time. Deletions cut 1 base from V and 1 base from J, with 10 bases between. The CDR3 length is 14 residues. Germline CDR1 reads SQVTM; CDR2 reads ANQGSEA. Sample: naive CD4+ T cells from PBMCs. Subset of the sample: CD45RA+ positively selected. This sequence was found in a man aged 18 to 35 in good health. Some clones in this sample may be carry-over from other donors' samples. The chain couples TRBV29-1 to TRBJ1-2; D perhaps matches TRBD1 (6 bases). The CDR3 DNA follows: TGCAGCGTTGAAGGGACAGATGATAACTATGGCTACACCTTC. It yields the protein CSVEGTDDNYGYTF. The entire variable domain, with the rest obtained from reference TRBV29-1 and TRBJ1-2, is as follows: SAVISQKPSRDICQRGTSLTIQCQVDSQVTMMFWYRQQPGQSLTLIATANQGSEATYESGFVIDKFPISRPNLTFSTLTVSNMSPEDSSIYLCSVEGTDDNYGYTFGSGTRLTVV.